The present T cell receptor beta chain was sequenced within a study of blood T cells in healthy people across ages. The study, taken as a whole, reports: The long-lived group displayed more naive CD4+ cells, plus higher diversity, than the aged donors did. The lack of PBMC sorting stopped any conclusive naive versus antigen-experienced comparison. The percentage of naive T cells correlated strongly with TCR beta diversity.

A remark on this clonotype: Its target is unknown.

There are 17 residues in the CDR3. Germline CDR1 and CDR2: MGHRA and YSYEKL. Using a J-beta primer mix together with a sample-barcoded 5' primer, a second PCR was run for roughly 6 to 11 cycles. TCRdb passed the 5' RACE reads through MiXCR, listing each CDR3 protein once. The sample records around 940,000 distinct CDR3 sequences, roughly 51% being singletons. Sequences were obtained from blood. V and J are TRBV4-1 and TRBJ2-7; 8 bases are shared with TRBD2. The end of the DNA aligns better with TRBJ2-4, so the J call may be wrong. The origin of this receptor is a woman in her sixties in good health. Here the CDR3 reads CASSQMSGSSSQNIQYF. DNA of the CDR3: TGCGCCAGCAGCCAGATGAGCGGGAGTTCTAGCCAAAACATTCAGTACTTC.